These 15 T cell receptor beta chains originate from one sample sequenced in a study of T-cell reconstitution after alpha-beta-depleted transplantation in children. Unique molecular identifiers tagged the TCRbeta library. TCRdb ran MiXCR on the PCR reads and lists one entry per CDR3 protein. Altogether 700,000 to 850,000 distinct CDR3 sequences are present, less than 20% being singletons, with the ten largest covering approximately 4.5%. The specimen was PBMCs, mostly from graft donor cells, collected 360 days after TCRalphabeta/CD19-depleted stem cell transplant. The origin of the receptors is a male patient between 10 and 17 years old who had a stem cell transplant for acute lymphoblastic leukemia, so the T cells may come from the graft donor.

The chain recombines TRBV7-8 with TRBJ2-7, with 9 bases identical to TRBD2. Trimming at V came to 5 bases and at J to 1 base, leaving 6 bases not matched to a gene. Germline V gene lookup returns CDR1 SGHVS and CDR2 FQNEAQ. This CDR3 has 15 residues. The CDR3 region has the DNA TGTGCCAGCAGCGCCCTCAGCGGGAGGTCCTACGAGCAGTACTTC. It yields the protein CASSALSGRSYEQYF.

The chain combines TRBV11-2 with TRBJ1-3, with 7 bases identical to TRBD1. J was trimmed by 0 bases and V by 5 bases; bases with no gene match: 7. The CDR3 is 16 residues long. Germline lookup yields CDR1 SGHAT and CDR2 FQNNGV. CDR3 in amino acids: CASSPTQGHSGNTIYF. The DNA for the CDR3 is TGTGCCAGCAGCCCAACACAGGGGCACTCTGGAAACACCATATATTTT.

This clonotype has ten or more counts. This chain's CDR3 is CASAPPSLNTEAFF. The CDR3 nucleotides are TGTGCCAGTGCCCCGCCTAGTTTGAACACTGAAGCTTTCTTT. The chain combines TRBV27 with TRBJ1-1, with D unclear. The CDR3 loop spans 14 amino acids. In germline, CDR1 is MNHEY, CDR2 SMNVEV (reference sequence). The ends were cut back, 9 bases at V and 0 bases at J, with 14 bases in the middle.

The chain couples TRBV29-1 to TRBJ2-3; tentatively, D is TRBD2 (6 bases). V was cut by 4 bases and J by 4 bases, with 15 bases left in between. From germline, CDR1 is SQVTM and CDR2 ANQGSEA. The CDR3 consists of 14 residues. CDR3: CSVVTSWVADTQYF. As DNA, the CDR3 is TGCAGCGTTGTGACTAGTTGGGTCGCAGATACGCAGTATTTT.

CDR3 nucleotide sequence: TGCGCCAGCAGCCAAGATCGGCGGGAGCACTCCTACGAGCAGTACTTC. It is translated as CASSQDRREHSYEQYF. The chain has TRBV4-1 and TRBJ2-7, with TRBD2 matching over 7 bases. V was pared by 0 bases and J by 0 bases, with 5 bases of the junction left unmatched. Germline V gene data show CDR1 as MGHRA and CDR2 as YSYEKL. This CDR3 region has 16 residues.

This clonotype appeared a few times. V is TRBV27 and J is TRBJ2-7; the match to TRBD2 covers 7 bases. CDR1 is MNHEY and CDR2 is SMNVEV in the germline V gene (reference sequence). Trimming cost V 6 bases and J 3 bases; bases outside gene matches: 5. CDR3 length: 13 residues. The CDR3 here is CASSRGVFYEQYF. In nucleotides, the CDR3 is TGTGCCAGCAGCCGGGGGGTTTTCTACGAGCAGTACTTC.

The chain has TRBV29-1 and TRBJ2-1; D unresolved. The CDR3 consists of 13 residues. V was cut by 7 bases and J by 1 base, with 11 bases left in between. From germline, CDR1 is SQVTM and CDR2 ANQGSEA. This CDR3 is CSARHGSYNEQFF. As DNA, the CDR3 is TGCAGCGCTCGACATGGATCCTACAATGAGCAGTTCTTC.

The gene calls are TRBV5-1 and TRBJ2-1, with TRBD1 matching 9 bases. J was trimmed by 5 bases and V by 4 bases; bases with no gene match: 4. The CDR3 spans 14 residues. The germline CDR1 and CDR2 sequences are SGHRS and YFSETQ. CDR3 sequence (DNA): TGCGCCAGCAGCGGGACAGGGTTCGACAATGAGCAGTTCTTC. This translates into CASSGTGFDNEQFF.

V gene TRBV20-1 combines with J gene TRBJ2-7; 7 bases map to TRBD2. Germline assignment: CDR1 DFQATT and CDR2 SNEGSKA (reference sequence). This CDR3 is 16 amino acids long. With 3 bases clipped from V and 5 bases from J, the junction kept 16 bases outside the gene matches. DNA for the CDR3: TGCAGTGCTAGGGAGGGGATGGGACTAATAGTTAACGAGCAGTACTTC. This encodes CSAREGMGLIVNEQYF.

The chain employs TRBV4-1 and TRBJ2-7; 11 bases match TRBD2. V gave up 4 bases and J gave up 3 bases; unmatched junction bases: 8. CDR1 is MGHRA, CDR2 YSYEKL, per germline. The CDR3 totals 16 residues. CDR3 region: CASSPNIAGGIYEQYF. The CDR3, as DNA: TGCGCCAGCAGCCCGAATATAGCGGGAGGGATCTACGAGCAGTACTTC.

This clonotype was seen only a few times. This chain joins TRBV29-1 and TRBJ2-3; 7 bases are shared with TRBD2. The germline V gene encodes CDR1 SQVTM and CDR2 ANQGSEA. This CDR3 is built from 14 residues. Trimming cost V 3 bases and J 3 bases; bases outside gene matches: 6. As DNA, the CDR3 is TGCAGCGTTGACGCGGGAGTTGGGACAGATACGCAGTATTTT. This sequence encodes CSVDAGVGTDTQYF.

This clonotype was found a few times. CDR3 sequence (DNA): TGTGCCAGCACCCCGCGACAGGGGTACTTTGAGCAGTTCTTC. Amino acid sequence: CASTPRQGYFEQFF. The chain has TRBV5-6 and TRBJ2-1, with TRBD1 matching 8 bases. Losses at the gene ends were 6 bases for V and 9 bases for J; bases not matched to a gene: 11. CDR1 and CDR2 (germline): SGHDT, YYEEEE. The CDR3 has 14 residues.

The chain couples TRBV5-1 to TRBJ2-5; 8 nucleotides match TRBD1. Germline trimming cut 4 bases from V and 5 bases from J; bases unmatched to any gene: 7. This CDR3 spans 14 amino acids. Per the germline V gene, CDR1 is SGHRS and CDR2 is YFSETQ. CDR3 bases: TGCGCCAGCAGCCTTCAGGGGGCACCGGAGACCCAGTACTTC. It is translated as CASSLQGAPETQYF.

CDR3 sequence reads: CASSLVQDLSPDTQYF. The CDR3 region has the DNA TGTGCCAGCAGCTTAGTCCAGGACCTTTCACCAGATACGCAGTATTTT. The rearrangement uses TRBV7-6 and TRBJ2-3; D is unclear. CDR1 and CDR2 (germline): SGHVS, FNYEAQ. Trimming left V 1 base short and J 4 bases short, with 15 bases between. CDR3 length equals 16 residues.

This clonotype showed up many times. The chain recombines TRBV12-3 or TRBV12-4 with TRBJ1-1; no clear D. V gave up 6 bases and J gave up 0 bases, with 11 bases separating them. The CDR3 length is 14 residues. The chain's CDR3 is CASSLVSMNTEAFF. DNA of the CDR3: TGTGCCAGCAGCCTGGTGTCCATGAACACTGAAGCTTTCTTT.